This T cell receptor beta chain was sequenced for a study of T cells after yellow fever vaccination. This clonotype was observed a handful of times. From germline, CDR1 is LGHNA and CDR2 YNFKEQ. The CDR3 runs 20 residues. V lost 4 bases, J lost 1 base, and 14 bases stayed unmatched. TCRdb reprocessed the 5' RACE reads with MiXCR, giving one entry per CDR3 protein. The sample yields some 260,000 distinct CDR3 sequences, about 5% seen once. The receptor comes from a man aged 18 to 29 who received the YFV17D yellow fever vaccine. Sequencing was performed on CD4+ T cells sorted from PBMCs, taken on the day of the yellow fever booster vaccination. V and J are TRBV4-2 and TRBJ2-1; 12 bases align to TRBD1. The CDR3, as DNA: TGTGCCAGCAGCCGGGGGTCCGGGACAGGGGGCAGAAGATCCTACAATGAGCAGTTCTTC. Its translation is CASSRGSGTGGRRSYNEQFF.